This is a list of T cell receptor beta chains from one sample in a study of OX40 agonist ivuxolimab in advanced cancers. Clones were read by immunoSEQ multiplex PCR, and TCRdb kept only the in-frame ones, dropping some. The sample consists of under 20,000 clones, roughly 89% of them appearing once. The source material was CD4+ or CD8+ T cells sorted from blood, sampled in a trial of the OX40 agonist ivuxolimab. The receptors here all came from an adult with an advanced solid tumor such as melanoma, head and neck, liver or kidney cancer. Each CDR3 is given with its conserved first and last residue. A D gene is named only where the DNA matches it firmly. Part of the rows lack a size; the others show once, few, many or a class for expanded clones.

j_gene: TRBJ2-5
abundance: -
v_gene: TRBV6-6
d_gene: -
len: 14
CDR3aa: CAITPLSVGETQYF
CDR3nt: TGTGCCATAACCCCCCTTAGCGTCGGAGAGACCCAGTACTTC

j_gene: TRBJ1-2
abundance: -
v_gene: TRBV30
d_gene: TRBD1
len: 14
CDR3aa: CAWSIYRGLYGYTF
CDR3nt: TGTGCCTGGAGCATTTACAGGGGACTCTATGGCTACACCTTC

j_gene: TRBJ1-4
abundance: -
v_gene: TRBV19
d_gene: TRBD1
len: 14
CDR3aa: CASTPRTGGGKLFF
CDR3nt: TGTGCCAGTACCCCAAGGACAGGGGGGGGAAAACTGTTTTTT

j_gene: TRBJ2-2
abundance: -
v_gene: TRBV7-9
d_gene: TRBD2
len: 18
CDR3aa: CASSLPTSGGPNTGELFF
CDR3nt: TGTGCCAGCAGCCTCCCGACTAGCGGGGGGCCCAACACCGGGGAGCTGTTTTTT

j_gene: TRBJ2-7
abundance: -
v_gene: TRBV19
d_gene: -
len: 13
CDR3aa: CASSIVAGYEQYF
CDR3nt: TGTGCCAGTAGTATAGTTGCCGGGTACGAGCAGTACTTC

j_gene: TRBJ2-5
abundance: -
v_gene: TRBV7-9
d_gene: -
len: 14
CDR3aa: CASSLNSQQETQYF
CDR3nt: TGTGCCAGCAGCTTAAATAGTCAGCAAGAGACCCAGTACTTC

j_gene: TRBJ2-7
abundance: few
v_gene: TRBV6-1
d_gene: -
len: 15
CDR3aa: CASSEAPGLSYEQYF
CDR3nt: TGTGCCAGCAGTGAAGCACCGGGCCTCTCCTACGAGCAGTACTTC

j_gene: TRBJ1-5
abundance: -
v_gene: TRBV5-1
d_gene: -
len: 15
CDR3aa: CASSPTGDSNQPQHF
CDR3nt: TGCGCCAGCAGCCCGACGGGTGATAGCAATCAGCCCCAGCATTTT

j_gene: TRBJ2-3
abundance: few
v_gene: TRBV6-6
d_gene: TRBD2
len: 15
CDR3aa: CASIRSGGTTDTQYF
CDR3nt: TGTGCCAGCATTCGAAGCGGGGGGACCACAGATACGCAGTATTTT

j_gene: TRBJ2-3
abundance: -
v_gene: TRBV5-1
d_gene: TRBD2
len: 18
CDR3aa: CASSLSLAGGIRTDTQYF
CDR3nt: TGCGCCAGCAGCTTGTCCCTAGCGGGGGGGATCCGCACAGATACGCAGTATTTT

j_gene: TRBJ2-3
abundance: few
v_gene: TRBV7-6
d_gene: TRBD2
len: 15
CDR3aa: CASSSSPSGMDTQYF
CDR3nt: TGTGCCAGCAGTTCATCCCCTAGCGGGATGGATACGCAGTATTTT

j_gene: TRBJ2-2
abundance: -
v_gene: TRBV27
d_gene: TRBD1
len: 16
CDR3aa: CASSLPGTANTGELFF
CDR3nt: TGTGCCAGCAGTCTACCCGGGACAGCGAACACCGGGGAGCTGTTTTTT

j_gene: TRBJ1-2
abundance: once
v_gene: TRBV30
d_gene: -
len: 11
CDR3aa: CAWSVNSGYTF
CDR3nt: TGTGCCTGGAGTGTAAACTCGGGCTACACCTTC

j_gene: TRBJ1-2
abundance: -
v_gene: TRBV4-1
d_gene: TRBD1
len: 16
CDR3aa: CASSHAGDSQFYGYTF
CDR3nt: TGCGCCAGCAGCCACGCTGGGGACAGCCAGTTCTATGGCTACACCTTC

j_gene: TRBJ2-7
abundance: -
v_gene: TRBV6-1
d_gene: -
len: 14
CDR3aa: CASSQWTVSYEQYF
CDR3nt: TGTGCCAGCAGTCAGTGGACGGTCTCCTACGAGCAGTACTTC

j_gene: TRBJ1-5
abundance: -
v_gene: TRBV4-2
d_gene: -
len: 16
CDR3aa: CASSQEAGPAGQPQHF
CDR3nt: TGTGCCAGCAGCCAAGAAGCCGGCCCAGCGGGTCAGCCCCAGCATTTT

j_gene: TRBJ2-2
abundance: medium-sized
v_gene: TRBV30
d_gene: -
len: 14
CDR3aa: CAWSVRIRGGELFF
CDR3nt: TGTGCCTGGAGTGTGAGGATTCGGGGCGGGGAGCTGTTTTTT

j_gene: TRBJ1-5
abundance: -
v_gene: TRBV11-2
d_gene: TRBD1
len: 15
CDR3aa: CASSPGGGGFQPQHF
CDR3nt: TGTGCCAGCAGCCCCGGAGGAGGGGGCTTTCAGCCCCAGCATTTT

j_gene: TRBJ2-3
abundance: -
v_gene: TRBV19
d_gene: -
len: 15
CDR3aa: CASSMERVGTDTQYF
CDR3nt: TGTGCCAGTAGTATGGAACGGGTAGGCACAGATACGCAGTATTTT

j_gene: TRBJ1-2
abundance: once
v_gene: TRBV5-6
d_gene: TRBD1
len: 13
CDR3aa: CASSVDRAGGYTF
CDR3nt: TGTGCCAGCAGCGTCGACAGGGCGGGGGGCTACACCTTC

j_gene: TRBJ1-1
abundance: -
v_gene: TRBV11-2
d_gene: -
len: 12
CDR3aa: CASSLAGFEAFF
CDR3nt: TGTGCCAGCAGCTTAGCGGGGTTTGAAGCTTTCTTT

j_gene: TRBJ1-3
abundance: -
v_gene: TRBV12-5
d_gene: -
len: 16
CDR3aa: CASGLDAFFSGNTIYF
CDR3nt: TGTGCTAGTGGTTTGGACGCTTTCTTCTCTGGAAACACCATATATTTT

j_gene: TRBJ2-7
abundance: once
v_gene: TRBV7-9
d_gene: TRBD1
len: 14
CDR3aa: CASSPGTGVLEQYF
CDR3nt: TGTGCCAGCAGTCCCGGGACAGGGGTGCTCGAGCAGTACTTC

j_gene: TRBJ1-1
abundance: few
v_gene: TRBV30
d_gene: -
len: 12
CDR3aa: CAWGPQDPEAFF
CDR3nt: TGTGCCTGGGGGCCCCAGGATCCTGAAGCTTTCTTT

j_gene: TRBJ1-2
abundance: once
v_gene: TRBV9
d_gene: -
len: 15
CDR3aa: CASTRSGRGTYGYTF
CDR3nt: TGTGCCAGCACCCGTAGTGGCAGGGGTACCTATGGCTACACCTTC

j_gene: TRBJ2-7
abundance: -
v_gene: TRBV5-4
d_gene: -
len: 14
CDR3aa: CASSPGTLTYEQYF
CDR3nt: TGTGCCAGCAGCCCCGGGACACTGACCTACGAGCAGTACTTC

j_gene: TRBJ2-7
abundance: few
v_gene: TRBV5-1
d_gene: TRBD2
len: 14
CDR3aa: CASSPRLAGYEQYF
CDR3nt: TGCGCCAGCAGCCCCCGACTAGCGGGCTACGAGCAGTACTTC

j_gene: TRBJ1-5
abundance: -
v_gene: TRBV30
d_gene: -
len: 14
CDR3aa: CAWSVGQPYQPQHF
CDR3nt: TGTGCCTGGAGTGTAGGGCAGCCATATCAGCCCCAGCATTTT

j_gene: TRBJ2-1
abundance: -
v_gene: TRBV5-4
d_gene: -
len: 15
CDR3aa: CASSFDPGSKNEQFF
CDR3nt: TGTGCCAGCAGCTTTGATCCGGGATCAAAAAATGAGCAGTTCTTC

j_gene: TRBJ1-5
abundance: -
v_gene: TRBV28
d_gene: -
len: 15
CDR3aa: CASSFGDGGAQPQHF
CDR3nt: TGTGCCAGCAGTTTTGGGGATGGTGGAGCTCAGCCCCAGCATTTT

j_gene: TRBJ2-1
abundance: -
v_gene: TRBV19
d_gene: -
len: 15
CDR3aa: CASSLGLPGIGEQFF
CDR3nt: TGTGCCAGTAGCCTGGGACTCCCGGGGATAGGTGAGCAGTTCTTC

j_gene: TRBJ2-7
abundance: -
v_gene: TRBV5-1
d_gene: TRBD2
len: 15
CDR3aa: CASSLVGRALYEQYF
CDR3nt: TGCGCCAGCAGCTTGGTGGGGAGGGCCCTTTACGAGCAGTACTTC

j_gene: TRBJ2-7
abundance: once
v_gene: TRBV7-9
d_gene: TRBD1
len: 16
CDR3aa: CASSSRPTGSTDEQYF
CDR3nt: TGTGCCAGCAGCTCTCGACCGACAGGGAGCACCGACGAGCAGTACTTC

j_gene: TRBJ2-7
abundance: -
v_gene: TRBV6-9
d_gene: TRBD1
len: 14
CDR3aa: CASSYRGQAYEQYF
CDR3nt: TGTGCCAGCAGTTACCGGGGACAGGCGTACGAGCAGTACTTC

j_gene: TRBJ1-5
abundance: -
v_gene: TRBV2
d_gene: -
len: 14
CDR3aa: CASREGGRNLPQHF
CDR3nt: TGTGCCAGCAGGGAGGGGGGGAGGAACTTGCCCCAGCATTTT

j_gene: TRBJ2-1
abundance: -
v_gene: TRBV29-1
d_gene: TRBD2
len: 17
CDR3aa: CSVLGLAGGHSYNEQFF
CDR3nt: TGCAGCGTCTTAGGACTAGCGGGGGGGCACTCCTACAATGAGCAGTTCTTC

j_gene: TRBJ1-4
abundance: -
v_gene: TRBV27
d_gene: -
len: 14
CDR3aa: CASSSQGGDEKLFF
CDR3nt: TGTGCCAGCAGTTCCCAGGGAGGGGATGAAAAACTGTTTTTT

j_gene: TRBJ1-5
abundance: -
v_gene: TRBV27
d_gene: -
len: 15
CDR3aa: CASSWSGGGNQPQHF
CDR3nt: TGTGCCAGCAGTTGGTCCGGGGGCGGGAATCAGCCCCAGCATTTT

j_gene: TRBJ1-1
abundance: once
v_gene: TRBV11-2
d_gene: -
len: 14
CDR3aa: CASSPRTLNTEAFF
CDR3nt: TGTGCCAGCAGCCCCCGGACATTGAACACTGAAGCTTTCTTT

j_gene: TRBJ1-4
abundance: -
v_gene: TRBV10-2
d_gene: -
len: 13
CDR3aa: CASRSPWDEKLFF
CDR3nt: TGCGCCAGCCGTAGTCCTTGGGACGAAAAACTGTTTTTT

j_gene: TRBJ1-4
abundance: once
v_gene: TRBV7-7
d_gene: -
len: 13
CDR3aa: CASSLVLGEKLFF
CDR3nt: TGTGCTAGCAGCTTAGTTCTTGGTGAAAAACTGTTTTTT

j_gene: TRBJ2-7
abundance: -
v_gene: TRBV9
d_gene: -
len: 16
CDR3aa: CASSVGTGRALYEQYF
CDR3nt: TGTGCCAGCAGCGTAGGAACGGGGCGGGCGCTTTACGAGCAGTACTTC

j_gene: TRBJ1-1
abundance: -
v_gene: TRBV7-9
d_gene: -
len: 15
CDR3aa: CASSPGRSMNTEAFF
CDR3nt: TGTGCCAGCAGCCCCGGGCGTTCCATGAACACTGAAGCTTTCTTT

j_gene: TRBJ1-2
abundance: -
v_gene: TRBV5-6
d_gene: -
len: 18
CDR3aa: CASSFFLVRDTSNYGYTF
CDR3nt: TGTGCCAGCAGCTTTTTTCTTGTGAGGGACACTTCTAACTATGGCTACACCTTC

j_gene: TRBJ2-7
abundance: -
v_gene: TRBV28
d_gene: TRBD2
len: 15
CDR3aa: CASSFLAESSYEQYF
CDR3nt: TGTGCCAGCAGTTTTCTAGCGGAGAGCTCCTACGAGCAGTACTTC

j_gene: TRBJ1-6
abundance: -
v_gene: TRBV27
d_gene: -
len: 13
CDR3aa: CASSLGYNSPLHF
CDR3nt: TGTGCCAGCAGTTTGGGCTATAATTCACCCCTCCACTTT

j_gene: TRBJ2-3
abundance: once
v_gene: TRBV28
d_gene: TRBD2
len: 16
CDR3aa: CASSSPSGSGTDTQYF
CDR3nt: TGTGCCAGCAGTTCCCCTAGCGGGAGTGGTACAGATACGCAGTATTTT

j_gene: TRBJ2-7
abundance: -
v_gene: TRBV28
d_gene: -
len: 16
CDR3aa: CASSQGTPTWTYEQYF
CDR3nt: TGTGCCAGCAGCCAAGGGACCCCCACATGGACCTACGAGCAGTACTTC

j_gene: TRBJ1-1
abundance: -
v_gene: TRBV4-1
d_gene: -
len: 13
CDR3aa: CASSSTVDTEAFF
CDR3nt: TGCGCCAGCAGCTCGACGGTTGACACTGAAGCTTTCTTT

j_gene: TRBJ2-7
abundance: -
v_gene: TRBV27
d_gene: -
len: 14
CDR3aa: CASSSRGGSYEQYF
CDR3nt: TGTGCCAGCAGTTCTCGAGGGGGTTCCTACGAGCAGTACTTC

j_gene: TRBJ2-3
abundance: -
v_gene: TRBV5-4
d_gene: -
len: 17
CDR3aa: CASSLGRIPLATDTQYF
CDR3nt: TGTGCCAGCAGCTTGGGCAGAATCCCTTTGGCCACAGATACGCAGTATTTT

j_gene: TRBJ2-7
abundance: -
v_gene: TRBV4-1
d_gene: -
len: 13
CDR3aa: CASSQASSHEQYF
CDR3nt: TGCGCCAGCAGCCAGGCTAGCAGCCACGAGCAGTACTTC

j_gene: TRBJ2-7
abundance: -
v_gene: TRBV4-1
d_gene: TRBD1
len: 18
CDR3aa: CASSQGFRDRGFSYEQYF
CDR3nt: TGCGCCAGCAGCCAAGGTTTCCGGGACAGGGGGTTTTCCTACGAGCAGTACTTC

j_gene: TRBJ1-1
abundance: -
v_gene: TRBV12-5
d_gene: TRBD1
len: 14
CDR3aa: CASGTGTANTEAFF
CDR3nt: TGTGCTAGTGGTACTGGGACAGCGAACACTGAAGCTTTCTTT

j_gene: TRBJ2-5
abundance: -
v_gene: TRBV10-2
d_gene: -
len: 15
CDR3aa: CASSEGGAVQETQYF
CDR3nt: TGCGCCAGCAGTGAGGGTGGGGCTGTTCAAGAGACCCAGTACTTC

j_gene: TRBJ1-2
abundance: -
v_gene: TRBV6-5
d_gene: -
len: 15
CDR3aa: CASSYSYPPNYGYTF
CDR3nt: TGTGCCAGCAGTTACTCGTACCCCCCTAACTATGGCTACACCTTC

j_gene: TRBJ2-7
abundance: -
v_gene: TRBV6-5
d_gene: -
len: 14
CDR3aa: CASSYRDTTYEQYF
CDR3nt: TGTGCCAGCAGTTACCGGGACACGACCTACGAGCAGTACTTC